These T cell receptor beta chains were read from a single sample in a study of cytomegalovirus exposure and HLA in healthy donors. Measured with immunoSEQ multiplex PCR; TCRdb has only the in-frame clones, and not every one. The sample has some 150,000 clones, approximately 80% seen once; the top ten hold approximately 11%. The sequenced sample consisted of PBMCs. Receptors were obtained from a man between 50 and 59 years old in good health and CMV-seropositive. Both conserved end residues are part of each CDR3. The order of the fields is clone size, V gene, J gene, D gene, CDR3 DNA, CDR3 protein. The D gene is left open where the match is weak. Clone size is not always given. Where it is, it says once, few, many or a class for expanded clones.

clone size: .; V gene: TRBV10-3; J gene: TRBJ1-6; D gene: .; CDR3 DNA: TGTGCCATCAGTAGAACTATAGTTGATAATTCACCCCTCCACTTT; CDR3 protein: CAISRTIVDNSPLHF
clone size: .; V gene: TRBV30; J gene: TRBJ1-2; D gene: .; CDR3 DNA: TGTGCCTGGAGTGTAGTTGCAGGTATAGACTTC; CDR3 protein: CAWSVVAGIDF
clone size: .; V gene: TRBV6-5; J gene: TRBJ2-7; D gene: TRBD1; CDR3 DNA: TGTGCCAGCAGTTACTTGACAGGGGTAACCTACGAGCAGTACTTC; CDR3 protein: CASSYLTGVTYEQYF
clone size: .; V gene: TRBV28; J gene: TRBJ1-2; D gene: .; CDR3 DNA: TGTGCCAGCGATGACACTTTCTATGGCTACACCTTC; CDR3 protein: CASDDTFYGYTF
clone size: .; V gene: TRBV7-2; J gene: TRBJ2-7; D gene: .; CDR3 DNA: TGTGCCAGCAGCTTAGAAGGGCAGGGCTACGAGCAGTACTTC; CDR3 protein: CASSLEGQGYEQYF
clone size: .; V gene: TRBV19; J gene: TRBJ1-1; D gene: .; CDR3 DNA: TGTGCCAGTAGTTCGGGGGGGGCCACTGAAGCTTTCTTT; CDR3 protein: CASSSGGATEAFF
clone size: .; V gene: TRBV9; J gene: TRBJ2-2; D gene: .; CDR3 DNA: TGTGCCAGCAGCGTAGGGGGGGGCTCCGGGGAGCTGTTTTTT; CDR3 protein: CASSVGGGSGELFF
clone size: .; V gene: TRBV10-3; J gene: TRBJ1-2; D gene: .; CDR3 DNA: TGTGCCATCAGTGAGTCTCAAGGCCCCCGGGATGGCTACACCTTC; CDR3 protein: CAISESQGPRDGYTF
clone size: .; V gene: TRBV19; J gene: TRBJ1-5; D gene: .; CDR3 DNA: TGTGCCAGTAGTATAGCCCCTGGGCGGCCCCAGCATTTT; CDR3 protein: CASSIAPGRPQHF
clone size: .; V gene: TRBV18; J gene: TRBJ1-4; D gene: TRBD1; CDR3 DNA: TGTGCCAGCTGGGGGGACAGCTCTAATGAAAAACTGTTTTTT; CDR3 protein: CASWGDSSNEKLFF
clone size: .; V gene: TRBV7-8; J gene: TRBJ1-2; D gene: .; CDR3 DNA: TGTGCCAGCAGCTTAGTGGCGAACGGGGGGGCAGGCGGCTACACCTTC; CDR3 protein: CASSLVANGGAGGYTF
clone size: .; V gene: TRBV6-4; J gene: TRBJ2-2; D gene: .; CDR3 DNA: TGTGCCAGCAGGCTACCACAGGGATTCACCGGGGAGCTGTTTTTT; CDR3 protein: CASRLPQGFTGELFF
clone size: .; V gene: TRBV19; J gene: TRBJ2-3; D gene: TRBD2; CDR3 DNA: TGTGCCAGTAGTATAAGACTAGCGGGCCGAGATACGCAGTATTTT; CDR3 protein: CASSIRLAGRDTQYF
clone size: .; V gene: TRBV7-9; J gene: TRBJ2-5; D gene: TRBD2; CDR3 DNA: TGTTCCAGCAGCCCTAAGACTAGCGGGGGGGCGAAGACCCAGTACTTC; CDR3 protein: CSSSPKTSGGAKTQYF
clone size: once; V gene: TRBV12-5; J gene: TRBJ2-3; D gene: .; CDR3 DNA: TGTGCTAGTGGTCCCGGACAGAGCACAGATACGCAGTATTTT; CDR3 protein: CASGPGQSTDTQYF
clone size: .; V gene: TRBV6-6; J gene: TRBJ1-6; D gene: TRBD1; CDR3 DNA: TGTGCCAGCAGTTACTCAGGGACAGCTAATAATTCACCCCTCCACTTT; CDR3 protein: CASSYSGTANNSPLHF
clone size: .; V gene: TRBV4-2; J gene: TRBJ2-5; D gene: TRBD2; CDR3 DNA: TGTGCCAGCAGCCCCTCGGGGACTAGTGGAGAGACCCAGTACTTC; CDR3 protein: CASSPSGTSGETQYF
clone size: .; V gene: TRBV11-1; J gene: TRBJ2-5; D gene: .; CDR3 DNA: TGTGCCAGCAGCGCTAACTTCCAAGAGACCCAGTACTTC; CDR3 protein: CASSANFQETQYF
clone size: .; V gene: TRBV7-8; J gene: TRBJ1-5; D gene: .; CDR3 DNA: TGTGCCAGCAGCCACAGGCTTAGCAATCAGCCCCAGCATTTT; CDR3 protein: CASSHRLSNQPQHF
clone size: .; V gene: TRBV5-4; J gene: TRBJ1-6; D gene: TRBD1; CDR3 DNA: TGTGCCAGCAGGGGGACAGTCAATTCACCCCTCCACTTT; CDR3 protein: CASRGTVNSPLHF